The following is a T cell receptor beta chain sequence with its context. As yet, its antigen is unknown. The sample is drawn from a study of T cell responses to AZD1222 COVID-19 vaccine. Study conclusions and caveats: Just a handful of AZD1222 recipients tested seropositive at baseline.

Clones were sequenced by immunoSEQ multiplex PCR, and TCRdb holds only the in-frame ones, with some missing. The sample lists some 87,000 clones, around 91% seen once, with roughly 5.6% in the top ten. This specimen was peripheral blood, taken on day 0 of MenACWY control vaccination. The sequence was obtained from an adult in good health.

CDR3 bases: TGTGCCAGCAGTTGGGTAGGGCAGAACGGCTACACCTTC. It encodes CASSWVGQNGYTF. V gene TRBV12-3 or TRBV12-4 combines with J gene TRBJ1-2; no firm D call. CDR3 length equals 13 residues. With 4 bases removed from V and 8 bases from J, the gap between germline ends came to 14 bases.